The TCR beta chain under discussion was sequenced for a study of early T cells in non-severe SARS-CoV-2 infection. Study as a whole: Sequencing of bulk RNA from unsorted whole blood was done, without chain pairing. Study-level points and caveats: Reliance on VDJdb matching favored anti-spike CD8 responses; private and CD4 specificities were missed.

This CDR3 contains 12 residues. V shed 6 bases and J shed 5 bases, with 7 bases lying between them. Germline V lookup: CDR1 MNHEY, CDR2 SVGAGI. As regards this clonotype: Its target is unknown.

The TCR library protocol was used to attach unique molecular identifiers. These identifiers were attached to individual cDNA molecules. Using its own MiXCR run on the 5' RACE reads, TCRdb lists one record per CDR3 protein. The top ten hold 1.5% to 2% of the sample, which has tens of thousands of distinct CDR3 sequences, 10% to 15% seen once. Sequencing was done on a sample of whole blood. This receptor was identified in an adult who was a healthcare worker with PCR-confirmed SARS-CoV-2 infection or an uninfected control (not recorded which). The J gene is TRBJ2-2, the V gene TRBV6-5; D is ambiguous. The CDR3 DNA sequence: TGTGCCAGCAGCTACAGTACCGGGGAGCTGTTTTTT. It codes for CASSYSTGELFF.